This TCR beta chain was sequenced for a study of blood T cell repertoires in COVID-19. The wider study: Sites across the United States, Italy and Spain contributed samples from acute and convalescent COVID-19.

This CDR3 region has 16 residues. In germline, CDR1 is SGHNT, CDR2 YYREEE (reference sequence). Unmatched junction bases numbered 10, after V lost 3 bases and J lost 4 bases. The table came from immunoSEQ multiplex PCR; TCRdb's copy has only in-frame clones and leaves some out. The table records some 95,000 clones, approximately 90% of them present only once. The sequencing sample was made of peripheral blood. The TCR sequence derives from a human donor with active COVID-19. The donor label of this sample is uncertain. J is TRBJ2-7 and V is TRBV5-4, with 10 bases that match TRBD2. DNA for the CDR3: TGTGCCAGCAGCTCGGCCGGAGCGGGGGGGCGGTACGAGCAGTACTTC. Residues: CASSSAGAGGRYEQYF.